The rows below give T cell receptor beta chains drawn from one sample of a study of T-cell reconstitution after alpha-beta-depleted transplantation in children. TCRdb passed the PCR reads through MiXCR, listing each CDR3 protein once. The data contain 700,000 to 950,000 distinct CDR3 sequences, roughly 15% of them singletons. The sample was PBMCs, mostly from graft donor cells, taken 360 days after TCRalphabeta/CD19-depleted stem cell transplant. These receptors came from a male patient under 18 who had a stem cell transplant for acute lymphoblastic leukemia, so the T cells may come from the graft donor. Each CDR3 is given with its conserved first and last residue. Each record gives: clone size, V gene, CDR3 protein. Not every row has a clone size; where given, it reads once, few, many or a size class.

. | TRBV29-1 | CSAVLSNTEAFF
. | TRBV5-1 | CASSLLGRGTNEKLFF
. | TRBV2 | CASSEARQGADTQYF
. | TRBV3-1 | CASSQVIQYANQPQHF
few | TRBV2 | CASSELTDTQYF
few | TRBV7-9 | CASTPLSGGPETQYF
. | TRBV5-1 | CASATSNTGELFF
. | TRBV5-1 | CASSVSGQYMNTEAFF
few | TRBV7-6 | CASSPRTGYTGELFF
many | TRBV11-2 | CASSLVPGAGDTQYF
. | TRBV7-2 | CASSPWDRVHGYTF
many | TRBV25-1 | CASSDSDRPGEYF
. | TRBV5-6 | CASSGTSGRDSSGANVLTF
few | TRBV20-1 | CSASKGAREETQYF
. | TRBV20-1 | CSAIDRGVTGELFF
many | TRBV5-5 | CASPGATSYNEQFF
. | TRBV2 | CASSEWTGDREQYF
. | TRBV6-5 | CASSFSSGRNTGELFF
many | TRBV5-1 | CASSPEGTVFYGYTF
. | TRBV19 | CASSISPGGNTEAFF
. | TRBV5-1 | CASTDQQGPSSYNSPLHF
. | TRBV3-1 | CASRQDRGAEAFF
. | TRBV29-1 | CSVRGDGPYEQYF
many | TRBV10-1 | CASSETGVGSNEQFF
few | TRBV29-1 | CSGYNSAAGREKLFF
. | TRBV27 | CASSLGIGVLAEQYF
few | TRBV6-2/TRBV6-3 | CASSRRTGASYEQYF
few | TRBV12-3/TRBV12-4 | CASSRPGLANTGELFF
. | TRBV24-1 | CATRALRDRELFF
few | TRBV20-1 | CSARTGNGKETQYF
. | TRBV7-6 | CASTPRVQGASYNEQFF
few | TRBV29-1 | CSVEGPRGSQETQYF